This TCR beta chain was captured by sequencing in a study of T cell responses to AZD1222 COVID-19 vaccine (dated by TCRdb to 2020 to 2022). Study-wide context: A total of 233 trial participants underwent TCR sequencing, of whom around 200 received two doses of AZD1222 and 26 received two doses of the MenACWY control vaccine. Enrollment into the trials was organized by age into subgroups of 18-55, 56-69 and 70-plus years, and those subgroups contained around 150, 28 and 57 TCR-sequenced participants, respectively.

The study at large found these results: A significant rise in spike-specific TCR breadth and depth was observed after two AZD1222 doses relative to day 0 and relative to MenACWY recipients. Because no day 14 peak-response samples were available, the repertoires could be characterized only after the peak T cell response. CD4 TCRs associated with the vaccine covered the entire spike protein, and the dominant responses were in regions 160-218 and 743-854. Participants were mostly white British and included more females than males, and it was suggested by the authors that clonal diversity may have been underestimated. In the small 56-69-year group, the increase in depth fell short of significance, most likely because of low power. Conclusions about previously exposed vaccinees are limited because only a handful of AZD1222 recipients were SARS-CoV-2 seropositive at baseline. Reportedly, almost half of the unique spike-specific TCRs recognized epitopes lying outside the regions that are mutated in the B.1.351 and B.1.1.7 variants.

The CDR3 regions of human TCRbeta chains were analyzed by immunosequencing. Per the authors' processing: Repertoire TCRs were matched against a reference library of SARS-CoV-2-specific TCRs generated with the MIRA antigen-specificity platform. Breadth was defined as the fraction of unique TCRs that were SARS-CoV-2-associated, and depth was defined as the fraction of total T cells that were SARS-CoV-2-associated. Each spike-specific TCR was assigned to its reactive spike region and to a CD4 or CD8 class using the MIRA data. Log10-transformed breadth and depth values were compared by one-way ANOVA with Sidak's multiple comparisons tests. Drawn from immuneACCESS, this table holds only the in-frame rearrangements with V and J called that TCRdb kept. Clones are partly lost; checked studies trace under half to an unresolved V gene and leave the rest unexplained. That table supplies the V and J calls and clone size; D and trimming were determined from the DNA. For this sample the table gives some 110,000 clones, of which around 85% were detected only once. The ten most abundant clones make up 4.4% of the sample.

About this clone itself: Its binding antigen is unknown. Base-call qualities are not available, and no considerably larger clone is one nucleotide away.

The CDR3 sequence holds 18 residues, the cysteine and phenylalanine included. Only the CDR3 region is kept as DNA, spanning 54 bases read in frame from base 1. Taken from the germline V gene, the CDR1 and CDR2 loops are MGHDK and SYGVNS. V gives up 4 bases and J gives up 0 bases, and the segment between their germline ends measures 18 bases. In light of the paper, this sample's time point label describes: about 28 days (+/-7) after the second vaccine dose. Because spike-specific TCR depth and breadth did not differ between the two schedules, AZD1222 recipients who got a second dose at roughly 4 weeks were pooled with those who got a second dose at roughly 12 weeks. Samples from vaccinated people were obtained from the UK trials COV001 and COV002, which included a single-blind randomized controlled phase 2/3 trial of AZD1222 (ChAdOx1 nCoV-19) in healthy adults. For TCRbeta chain sequencing, PBMC samples from trial participants were taken at day 0 and at day 28 after the second dose.

Here the chain combines TRBV25-1 and TRBJ1-4, and possibly TRBD1, on 6 matching bases. This sample comprised peripheral blood, obtained 28 days after the second AZD1222 dose. This receptor was obtained from an adult who received the AZD1222 COVID-19 vaccine. This receptor has the CDR3 CASSGHGGLIATNEKLFF. In nucleotide form, the sequence is TGTGCCAGCAGTGGACACGGGGGGCTAATTGCAACTAATGAAAAACTGTTTTTT.